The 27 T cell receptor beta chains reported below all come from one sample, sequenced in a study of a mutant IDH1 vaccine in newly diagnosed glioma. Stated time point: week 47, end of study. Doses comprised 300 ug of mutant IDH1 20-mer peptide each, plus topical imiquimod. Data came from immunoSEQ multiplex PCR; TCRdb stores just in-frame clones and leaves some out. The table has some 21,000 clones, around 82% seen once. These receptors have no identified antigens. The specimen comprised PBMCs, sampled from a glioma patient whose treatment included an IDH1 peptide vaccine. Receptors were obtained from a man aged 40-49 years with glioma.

The CDR3 coding sequence is TGTGCCAGCAGCCATACAGGGGCTTGGGAGCAGTACTTC. Its protein product is CASSHTGAWEQYF. The chain employs TRBV4-2 and TRBJ2-7; 7 bases agree with TRBD1. From germline, CDR1 is LGHNA and CDR2 YNFKEQ. The junction had 6 bases not matched to a gene; V was cut back by 3 bases and J by 7 bases. The CDR3 length is 13 residues.

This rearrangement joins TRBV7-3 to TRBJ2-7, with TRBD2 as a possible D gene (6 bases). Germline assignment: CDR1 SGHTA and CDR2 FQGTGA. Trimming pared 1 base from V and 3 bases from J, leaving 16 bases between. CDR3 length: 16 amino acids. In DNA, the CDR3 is TGTGCCAGCAGCTTAAGGGGGGATCAACCTAACTACGAGCAGTACTTC. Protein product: CASSLRGDQPNYEQYF.

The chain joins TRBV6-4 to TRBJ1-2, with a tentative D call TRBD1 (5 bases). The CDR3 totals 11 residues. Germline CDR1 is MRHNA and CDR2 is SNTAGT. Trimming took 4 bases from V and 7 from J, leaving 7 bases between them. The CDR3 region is CASSGGTGYTF. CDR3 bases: TGTGCCAGCAGTGGAGGGACTGGCTACACCTTC.

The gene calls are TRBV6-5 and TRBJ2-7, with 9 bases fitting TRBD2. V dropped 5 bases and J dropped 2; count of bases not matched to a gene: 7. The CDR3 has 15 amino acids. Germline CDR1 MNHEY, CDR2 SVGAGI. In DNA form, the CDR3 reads TGTGCCAGCAGTCAGATTAGCGGGAGACCCTACGAGCAGTACTTC. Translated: CASSQISGRPYEQYF.

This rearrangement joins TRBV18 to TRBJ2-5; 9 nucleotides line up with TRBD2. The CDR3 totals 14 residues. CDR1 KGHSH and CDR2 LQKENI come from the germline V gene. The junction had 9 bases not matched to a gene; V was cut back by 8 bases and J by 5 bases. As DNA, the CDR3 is TGTGCCAGCATGCCGGGACTAGCAACGGAGACCCAGTACTTC. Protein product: CASMPGLATETQYF. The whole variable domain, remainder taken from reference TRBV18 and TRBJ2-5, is NAGVMQNPRHLVRRRGQEARLRCSPMKGHSHVYWYRQLPEEGLKFMVYLQKENIIDESGMPKERFSAEFPKEGPSILRIQQVVRGDSAAYFCASMPGLATETQYFGPGTRLLVL.

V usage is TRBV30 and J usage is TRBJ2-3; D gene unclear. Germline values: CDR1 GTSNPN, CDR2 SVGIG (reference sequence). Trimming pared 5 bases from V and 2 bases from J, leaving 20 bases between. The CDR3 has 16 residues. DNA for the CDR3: TGTGCCTGGGATTTTGCAGGAGATCGATCCACAGATACGCAGTATTTT. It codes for CAWDFAGDRSTDTQYF.

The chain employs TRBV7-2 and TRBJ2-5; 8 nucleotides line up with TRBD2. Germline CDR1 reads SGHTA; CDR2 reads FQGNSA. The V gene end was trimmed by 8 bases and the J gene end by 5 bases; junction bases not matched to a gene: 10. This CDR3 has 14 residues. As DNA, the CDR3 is TGTGCCAGCCTCCTCGGGGGGGGGTTGGAGACCCAGTACTTC. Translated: CASLLGGGLETQYF.

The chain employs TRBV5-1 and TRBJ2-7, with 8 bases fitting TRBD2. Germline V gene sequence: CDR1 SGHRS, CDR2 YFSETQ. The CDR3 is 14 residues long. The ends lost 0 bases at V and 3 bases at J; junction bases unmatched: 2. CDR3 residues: CASSLGSGGYEQYF. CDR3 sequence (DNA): TGCGCCAGCAGCTTGGGCAGCGGGGGCTACGAGCAGTACTTC. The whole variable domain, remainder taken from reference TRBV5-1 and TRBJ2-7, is KAGVTQTPRYLIKTRGQQVTLSCSPISGHRSVSWYQQTPGQGLQFLFEYFSETQRNKGNFPGRFSGRQFSNSRSEMNVSTLELGDSALYLCASSLGSGGYEQYFGPGTRLTVT.

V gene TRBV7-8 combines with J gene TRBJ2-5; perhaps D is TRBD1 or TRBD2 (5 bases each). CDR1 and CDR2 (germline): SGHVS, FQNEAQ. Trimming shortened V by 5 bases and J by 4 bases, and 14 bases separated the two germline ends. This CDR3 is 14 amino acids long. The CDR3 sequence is CASSPGRIRETQYF. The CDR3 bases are TGTGCCAGCAGCCCGGGACGGATAAGAGAGACCCAGTACTTC. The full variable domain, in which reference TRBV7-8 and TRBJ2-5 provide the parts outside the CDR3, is GAGVSQSPRYKVAKRGQDVALRCDPISGHVSLFWYQQALGQGPEFLTYFQNEAQLDKSGLPSDRFFAERPEGSVSTLKIQRTQQEDSAVYLCASSPGRIRETQYFGPGTRLLVL.

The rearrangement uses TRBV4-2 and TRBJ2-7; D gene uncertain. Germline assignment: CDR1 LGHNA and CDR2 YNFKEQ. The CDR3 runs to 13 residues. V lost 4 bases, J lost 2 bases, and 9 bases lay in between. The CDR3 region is CASSPGGPYEQYF. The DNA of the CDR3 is TGTGCCAGCAGCCCGGGTGGCCCCTACGAGCAGTACTTC.

The CDR3 bases are TGTGCCAGCAGCCACCCCCCGGGACAAACGACAGATACGCAGTATTTT. It yields the protein CASSHPPGQTTDTQYF. This chain uses TRBV4-2 with TRBJ2-3; the D gene is possibly TRBD1 (6 bases). Looked up from germline, CDR1 is LGHNA and CDR2 is YNFKEQ. Deletions cut 3 bases from V and 3 bases from J, with 16 bases between. This CDR3 has 16 residues.

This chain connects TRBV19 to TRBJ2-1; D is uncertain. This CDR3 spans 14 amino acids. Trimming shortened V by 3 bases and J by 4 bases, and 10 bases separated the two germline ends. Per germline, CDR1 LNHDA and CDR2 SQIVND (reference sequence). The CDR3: CASSIGSEYNEQFF. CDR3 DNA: TGTGCCAGTAGTATCGGGTCAGAATACAATGAGCAGTTCTTC.

In nucleotides, the CDR3 is TGCGCCAGCAGCCTAGGACTAGCGGGAGATTCTGATACGCAGTATTTT. It encodes CASSLGLAGDSDTQYF. The chain couples TRBV5-1 to TRBJ2-3, with 13 bases identical to TRBD2. The CDR3 has 16 residues. Trimming cost V 4 bases and J 6 bases; bases outside gene matches: 8. CDR1 and CDR2 from the germline V gene are SGHRS and YFSETQ.

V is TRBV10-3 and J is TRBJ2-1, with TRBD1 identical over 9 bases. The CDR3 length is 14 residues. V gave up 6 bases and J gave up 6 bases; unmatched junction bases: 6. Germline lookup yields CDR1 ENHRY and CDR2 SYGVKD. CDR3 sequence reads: CAIRTGTGFNEQFF. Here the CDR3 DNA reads TGTGCCATCAGAACCGGGACAGGGTTCAATGAGCAGTTCTTC.

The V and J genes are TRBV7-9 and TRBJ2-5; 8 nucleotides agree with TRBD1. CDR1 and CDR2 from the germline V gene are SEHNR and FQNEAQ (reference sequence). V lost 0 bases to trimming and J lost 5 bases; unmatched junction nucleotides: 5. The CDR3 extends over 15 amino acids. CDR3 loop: CASSLAGGQGETQYF. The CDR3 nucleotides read TGTGCCAGCAGCTTAGCGGGAGGACAGGGCGAGACCCAGTACTTC. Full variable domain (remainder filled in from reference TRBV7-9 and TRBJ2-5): DTGVSQNPRHKITKRGQNVTFRCDPISEHNRLYWYRQTLGQGPEFLTYFQNEAQLEKSRLLSDRFSAERPKGSFSTLEIQRTEQGDSAMYLCASSLAGGQGETQYFGPGTRLLVL.

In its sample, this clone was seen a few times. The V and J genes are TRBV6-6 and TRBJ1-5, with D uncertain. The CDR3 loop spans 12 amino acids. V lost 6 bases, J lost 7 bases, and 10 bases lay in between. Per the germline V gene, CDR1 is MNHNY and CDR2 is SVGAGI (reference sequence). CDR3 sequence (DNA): TGTGCCAGCAGCATGGTCGTCCAGCCCCAGCATTTT. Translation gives CASSMVVQPQHF.

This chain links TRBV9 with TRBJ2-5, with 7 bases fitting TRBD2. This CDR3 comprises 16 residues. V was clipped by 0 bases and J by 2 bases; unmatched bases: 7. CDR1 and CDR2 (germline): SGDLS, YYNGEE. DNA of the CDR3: TGTGCCAGCAGCGTAGGGGTAGCGGGCCTTCAAGAGACCCAGTACTTC. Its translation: CASSVGVAGLQETQYF. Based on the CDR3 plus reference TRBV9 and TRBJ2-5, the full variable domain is DSGVTQTPKHLITATGQRVTLRCSPRSGDLSVYWYQQSLDQGLQFLIQYYNGEERAKGNILERFSAQQFPDLHSELNLSSLELGDSALYFCASSVGVAGLQETQYFGPGTRLLVL.

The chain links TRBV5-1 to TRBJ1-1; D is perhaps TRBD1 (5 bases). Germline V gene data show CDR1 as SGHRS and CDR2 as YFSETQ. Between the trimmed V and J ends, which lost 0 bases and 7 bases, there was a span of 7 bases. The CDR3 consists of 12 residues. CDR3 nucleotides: TGCGCCAGCAGCTTGGGGGGGAATGAAGCTTTCTTT. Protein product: CASSLGGNEAFF.

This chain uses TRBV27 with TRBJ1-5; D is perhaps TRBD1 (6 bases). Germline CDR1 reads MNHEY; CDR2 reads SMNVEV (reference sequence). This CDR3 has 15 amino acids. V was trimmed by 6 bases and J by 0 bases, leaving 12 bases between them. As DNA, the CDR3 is TGTGCCAGCAGGACGAACAGGGTTAGCAATCAGCCCCAGCATTTT. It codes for CASRTNRVSNQPQHF.

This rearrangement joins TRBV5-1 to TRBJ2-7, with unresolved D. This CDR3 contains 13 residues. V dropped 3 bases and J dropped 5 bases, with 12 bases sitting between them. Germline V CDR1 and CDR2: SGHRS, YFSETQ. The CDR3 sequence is CASSWNLGDEQYF. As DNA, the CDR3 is TGCGCCAGCAGCTGGAACCTAGGAGACGAGCAGTACTTC.

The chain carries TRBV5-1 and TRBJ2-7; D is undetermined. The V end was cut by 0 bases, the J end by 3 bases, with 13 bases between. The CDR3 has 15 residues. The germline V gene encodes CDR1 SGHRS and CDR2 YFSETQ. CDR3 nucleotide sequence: TGCGCCAGCAGCTTGGGACGAGCGAGTAGCTACGAGCAGTACTTC. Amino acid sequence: CASSLGRASSYEQYF.

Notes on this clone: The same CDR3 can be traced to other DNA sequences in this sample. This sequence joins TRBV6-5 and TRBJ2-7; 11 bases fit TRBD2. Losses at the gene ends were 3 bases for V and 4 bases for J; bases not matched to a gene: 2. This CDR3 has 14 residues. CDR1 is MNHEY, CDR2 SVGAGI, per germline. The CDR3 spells CASSYSGRAYEQYF. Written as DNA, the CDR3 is TGTGCCAGCAGTTATAGCGGGAGGGCTTACGAGCAGTACTTC.

CDR3 sequence: CASSESNTEAFF. The CDR3 DNA reads TGTGCCAGCAGTGAATCGAACACTGAAGCTTTCTTT. The chain joins TRBV25-1 to TRBJ1-1, with D unclear. The CDR3 spans 12 residues. Germline V gene data show CDR1 as MGHDK and CDR2 as SYGVNS. V lost 1 base and J lost 1, with 1 base in between.

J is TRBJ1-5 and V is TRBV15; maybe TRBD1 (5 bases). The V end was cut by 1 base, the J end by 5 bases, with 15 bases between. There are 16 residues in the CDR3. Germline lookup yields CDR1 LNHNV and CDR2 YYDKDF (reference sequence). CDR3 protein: CATSRADTTHHQPQHF. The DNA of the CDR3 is TGTGCCACCAGCAGAGCGGACACCACGCATCATCAGCCCCAGCATTTT.

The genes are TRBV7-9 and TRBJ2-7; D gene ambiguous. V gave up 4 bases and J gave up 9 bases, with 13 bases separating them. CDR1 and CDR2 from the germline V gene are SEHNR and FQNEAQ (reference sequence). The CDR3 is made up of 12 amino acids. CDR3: CASSWFLDGQYF. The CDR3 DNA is TGTGCCAGCAGCTGGTTCCTAGACGGGCAGTACTTC.

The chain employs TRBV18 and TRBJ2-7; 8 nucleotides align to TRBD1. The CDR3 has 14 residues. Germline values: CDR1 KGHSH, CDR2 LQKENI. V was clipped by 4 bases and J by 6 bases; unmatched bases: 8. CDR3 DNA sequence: TGTGCCAGCTCACTAGACAGGGGAAGGGGCGAGCAGTACTTC. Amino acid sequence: CASSLDRGRGEQYF.

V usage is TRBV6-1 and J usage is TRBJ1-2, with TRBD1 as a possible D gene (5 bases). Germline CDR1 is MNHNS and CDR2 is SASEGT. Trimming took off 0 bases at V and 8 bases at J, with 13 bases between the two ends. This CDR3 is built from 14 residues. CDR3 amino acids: CASSEAPKDRGYTF. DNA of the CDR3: TGTGCCAGCAGTGAAGCCCCGAAAGACAGAGGCTACACCTTC.